The clone carrying this T cell receptor (beta chain) appeared a few times. Clones were sequenced by immunoSEQ multiplex PCR, and TCRdb holds only the in-frame ones, with some missing. The data show about 250,000 clones, 86% seen once. Residents of 24 US areas, aged about 18 to 95 years, made up the participants. Recovery meant two consecutive negative NP/OP PCR tests, professional clearance, or resolved symptoms. The CDR3 extends over 14 amino acids. Germline V gene data show CDR1 as SGHNT and CDR2 as YENEEA. The ends lost 3 bases at V and 8 bases at J; junction bases unmatched: 1. This sample was included in a study of blood T cell repertoires in COVID-19.

This clonotype was obtained from a man younger than 30 who had recovered from COVID-19. The rearrangement uses TRBV11-3 and TRBJ2-1, with 13 bases identical to TRBD2. The sequenced sample consisted of PBMCs or T cells enriched from blood (not recorded which). CDR3: CASSFGTSGDEQFF. In DNA, the CDR3 is TGTGCCAGCAGCTTCGGGACTAGCGGGGATGAGCAGTTCTTC. The full variable domain, completed using reference TRBV11-3 and TRBJ2-1, is EAGVVQSPRYKIIEKKQPVAFWCNPISGHNTLYWYLQNLGQGPELLIRYENEEAVDDSQLPKDRFSAERLKGVDSTLKIQPAELGDSAVYLCASSFGTSGDEQFFGPGTRLTVL.